A single sample gave rise to the 5 T cell receptor beta chains below, sequenced in a study of prognosis after radiotherapy for stage I lung cancer. Genomic DNA provided the template from which TCR beta CDR3 was amplified by two-round multiplex PCR. Primers specific to each TRBV and TRBJ gene drove first-round PCR. From the multiplex PCR reads, TCRdb called clonotypes with MiXCR, one entry per CDR3 protein. This table has 9,500 to 12,000 distinct CDR3 sequences, 35% appearing once. This specimen consisted of PBMCs, obtained before or after stereotactic body radiation therapy (not recorded which). Receptors were obtained from a donor over 45 with non-small cell lung cancer.

This clonotype was counted many times. The chain has TRBV18 and TRBJ2-5; TRBD1 aligns across 10 bases. Losses at the gene ends were 4 bases for V and 5 bases for J; bases not matched to a gene: 7. The CDR3 extends over 15 amino acids. Germline loops: CDR1 KGHSH, CDR2 LQKENI. For the CDR3, the DNA is TGTGCCAGCTCACGGACGACAGGGGGCCGGGAGACCCAGTACTTC. It codes for CASSRTTGGRETQYF.

In its sample, this clonotype was seen many times. Here the CDR3 reads CASNPRAGELFF. CDR3 DNA sequence: TGTGCCAGTAACCCCAGAGCCGGGGAGCTGTTTTTT. The chain is built from TRBV19 and TRBJ2-2; D is ambiguous. V was pared by 7 bases and J by 6 bases, with 9 bases between. The CDR3 totals 12 residues. Germline V gene sequence: CDR1 LNHDA, CDR2 SQIVND (reference sequence).

In this sample, this clonotype turned up once. The likely explanation is a read error, given a far larger clone one base away. V gene TRBV6-4 combines with J gene TRBJ1-6; D is unresolved. CDR1 MRHNA and CDR2 SNTAGT come from the germline V gene. CDR3 length: 13 amino acids. Trimming left V 10 bases short and J 7 bases short, with 14 bases between. CDR3 sequence reads: CAIRLVANSPLHF. Written as DNA, the CDR3 is TGTGCCATCCGCCTGGTAGCGAATTCACCCCTCCACTTT.

This clonotype was detected ten times or more. The genes are TRBV12-3 or TRBV12-4 and TRBJ2-3; D is undetermined. The CDR3 spans 12 residues. Deletions cut 3 bases from V and 4 bases from J, with 5 bases between. CDR3 DNA sequence: TGTGCCAGCAGTTTGTACTCAGATACGCAGTATTTT. This gives the protein CASSLYSDTQYF.

By sample share, this clonotype is medium-sized. In nucleotides, the CDR3 is TGTGCCAGCAGTCACGGAAGTGAGCAGTTCTTC. It yields the protein CASSHGSEQFF. The chain links TRBV27 to TRBJ2-1; D is ambiguous. CDR3 length: 11 amino acids. V was trimmed by 5 bases and J by 9 bases, leaving 8 bases between them. Germline values: CDR1 MNHEY, CDR2 SMNVEV (reference sequence).